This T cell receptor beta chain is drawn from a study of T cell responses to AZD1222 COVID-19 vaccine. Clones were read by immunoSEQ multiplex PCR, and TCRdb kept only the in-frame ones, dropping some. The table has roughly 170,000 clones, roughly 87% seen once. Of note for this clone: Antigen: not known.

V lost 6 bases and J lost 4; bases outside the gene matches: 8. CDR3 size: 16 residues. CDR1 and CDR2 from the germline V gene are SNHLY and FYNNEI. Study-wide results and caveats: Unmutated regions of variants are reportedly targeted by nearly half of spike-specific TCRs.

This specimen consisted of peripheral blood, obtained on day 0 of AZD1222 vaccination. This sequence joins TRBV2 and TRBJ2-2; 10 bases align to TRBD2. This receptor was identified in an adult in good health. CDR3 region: CASRTLAGGGTGELFF. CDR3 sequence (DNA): TGTGCCAGCAGAACTTTAGCGGGAGGAGGCACCGGGGAGCTGTTTTTT.